The 17 T cell receptor beta chains below were found in one sample sequenced in a study of cytomegalovirus exposure and HLA in healthy donors. 60 Vbeta and 13 Jbeta primers were used in PCR. Sequencing used immunoSEQ multiplex PCR; TCRdb keeps in-frame clones, though not all of them. The table records approximately 150,000 clones, roughly 80% of them present only once. Sequences were obtained from PBMCs. The receptor source for this set is a human donor in good health.

V gene TRBV27 combines with J gene TRBJ2-1, with unresolved D. CDR3 length: 14 amino acids. V lost 4 bases and J 2 bases, leaving 9 bases between the germline ends. In germline, CDR1 is MNHEY, CDR2 SMNVEV (reference sequence). Written as DNA, the CDR3 is TGTGCCAGCAGTTCCACAGCTCCCTACAATGAGCAGTTCTTC. It specifies CASSSTAPYNEQFF.

The V call is TRBV10-3, the J call TRBJ1-1, with TRBD1 matching over 8 bases. Germline V lookup: CDR1 ENHRY, CDR2 SYGVKD. V shed 6 bases, J shed 8 bases, and the junction held 11 bases outside the gene matches. The CDR3 runs to 14 residues. CDR3 in DNA: TGTGCCATCAGCGACAGGGGACAGCGGAGCGAAGCTTTCTTT. Amino acids: CAISDRGQRSEAFF.

The V and J genes are TRBV14 and TRBJ2-4, with D uncertain. Trimming removed 1 base at V and 8 bases at J, with 9 bases between. Germline V gene data show CDR1 as SGHDN and CDR2 as FVKESK. The CDR3 has 13 residues. This chain's CDR3 is CASSQVFGDIQYF. The CDR3 DNA reads TGTGCCAGCAGCCAAGTGTTTGGAGACATTCAGTACTTC.

This rearrangement joins TRBV4-3 to TRBJ2-1; D is unclear. Deletions cut 2 bases from V and 4 bases from J, with 9 bases between. The germline V gene has CDR1 LGHNA and CDR2 YSLEER. The CDR3 has 14 residues. For the CDR3, the DNA is TGCGCCAGCAGCCAAAGTTCACGGTACAATGAGCAGTTCTTC. Its translation is CASSQSSRYNEQFF.

The V gene is TRBV5-1, the J gene TRBJ2-6, with 7 bases identical to TRBD1. V lost 2 bases, J lost 3 bases, and 5 bases stayed unmatched. The CDR3 runs 16 residues. Germline V gives CDR1 SGHRS, CDR2 YFSETQ. CDR3 coding DNA: TGCGCCAGCAGCTTAGGGGGCCGGGATGGGGCCAACGTCCTGACTTTC. Its protein product is CASSLGGRDGANVLTF.

The chain recombines TRBV10-3 with TRBJ2-3; tentatively, D is TRBD1 (6 bases). Trimming left V 2 bases short and J 12 bases short, with 12 bases between. The CDR3 sequence is 12 residues long. Germline CDR1 reads ENHRY; CDR2 reads SYGVKD. The CDR3 spells CAISERQGIQYF. The DNA for the CDR3 is TGTGCCATCAGTGAGCGCCAGGGGATTCAGTATTTT.

V usage is TRBV7-9 and J usage is TRBJ2-7, with D tentatively TRBD1 (5 bases). Trimming stripped 1 base from V and 5 bases from J, with 9 bases between. The germline V gene has CDR1 SEHNR and CDR2 FQNEAQ (reference sequence). The CDR3 loop spans 13 amino acids. This CDR3 is CASSLVRTHEQYF. The DNA for the CDR3 is TGTGCCAGCAGCTTAGTAAGGACACACGAGCAGTACTTC. The whole variable domain, remainder taken from reference TRBV7-9 and TRBJ2-7, is DTGVSQNPRHKITKRGQNVTFRCDPISEHNRLYWYRQTLGQGPEFLTYFQNEAQLEKSRLLSDRFSAERPKGSFSTLEIQRTEQGDSAMYLCASSLVRTHEQYFGPGTRLTVT.

The J gene is TRBJ2-7, the V gene TRBV7-6; D perhaps matches TRBD1 (7 bases). Germline V CDR1 and CDR2: SGHVS, FNYEAQ. Trimming removed 4 bases at V and 3 bases at J, with 25 bases between. CDR3 size: 18 residues. The CDR3 DNA is TGTGCCAGCAGCTACGAGCCGCGCGGGACAGTTACTAGCTACGAGCAGTACTTC. The encoded protein is CASSYEPRGTVTSYEQYF.

This chain connects TRBV5-3 to TRBJ2-3, with 7 bases lining up with TRBD2. TRBV5-3 is an ORF, and what it does is uncertain. With V trimmed by 5 bases and J by 4 bases, 13 bases remained unmatched. The CDR3 has 16 residues. In DNA form, the CDR3 reads TGTGCCAGAAGTTTGCCATCGGGGGGTCCATCAGATACGCAGTATTTT. This encodes CARSLPSGGPSDTQYF.

The V gene is TRBV6-5, the J gene TRBJ2-5, with TRBD1 matching 9 bases. Matching the DNA end better, TRBJ2-7 makes the J call doubtful. CDR3 length equals 14 residues. In germline, CDR1 is MNHEY, CDR2 SVGAGI. Written as DNA, the CDR3 is TGTGCCAGCAGGCTTTCGACAGGGGGGTACGAGCAGTACTTC. Translating it yields CASRLSTGGYEQYF.

The genes are TRBV6-6 and TRBJ2-3; TRBD1 might be the D (6 bases). Germline V gene lookup returns CDR1 MNHNY and CDR2 SVGAGI (reference sequence). Trimming cost V 2 bases and J 6 bases, with 18 bases left between them. The CDR3 is 16 residues long. CDR3 sequence reads: CASSYLAAGDSDTQYF. CDR3 sequence (DNA): TGTGCCAGCAGTTACCTCGCGGCAGGGGATTCGGATACGCAGTATTTT.

This clone was seen only once. V and J are TRBV2 and TRBJ1-1; 7 nucleotides agree with TRBD1. The CDR3 runs 14 residues. Trimming cost V 5 bases and J 1 base; bases outside gene matches: 4. Looked up from germline, CDR1 is SNHLY and CDR2 is FYNNEI. This CDR3 is CASSYRGKNTEAFF. CDR3 nucleotides: TGTGCCAGCAGTTACAGGGGAAAGAACACTGAAGCTTTCTTT.

The rearrangement uses TRBV7-2 and TRBJ2-1; D is possibly TRBD1 (5 bases). This CDR3 contains 15 residues. V was cut by 2 bases and J by 0 bases, with 8 bases left in between. Per germline, CDR1 SGHTA and CDR2 FQGNSA. CDR3 coding DNA: TGTGCCAGCAGCTTACAGGGAAGCTCCTACAATGAGCAGTTCTTC. Its translation: CASSLQGSSYNEQFF.

Concerning this clone: Additional DNA sequences in this sample encode the identical CDR3. This CDR3 is CASSLDGETQYF. DNA for the CDR3: TGTGCCAGCAGCTTAGACGGTGAGACCCAGTACTTC. The chain recombines TRBV11-3 with TRBJ2-5, with D uncertain. CDR1 and CDR2 (germline): SGHNT, YENEEA. Trimming shortened V by 0 bases and J by 5 bases, and 4 bases separated the two germline ends. The CDR3 covers 12 residues.

The gene calls are TRBV6-6 and TRBJ1-1; 7 bases agree with TRBD1. Germline lookup yields CDR1 MNHNY and CDR2 SVGAGI (reference sequence). This CDR3 has 16 amino acids. V shed 2 bases and J 6 bases; nucleotides not matched to a gene: 12. CDR3 in amino acids: CASSYQITGDYPEAFF. Written as DNA, the CDR3 is TGTGCCAGCAGTTACCAAATAACAGGGGATTACCCTGAAGCTTTCTTT.

The V and J genes are TRBV6-1 and TRBJ2-1, with D tentatively TRBD1 (5 bases). Germline V lookup: CDR1 MNHNS, CDR2 SASEGT. The CDR3 is 14 residues long. Trimming shortened V by 10 bases and J by 0 bases, and 13 bases separated the two germline ends. The CDR3 sequence: CATVDTYSYNEQFF. CDR3 sequence (DNA): TGTGCCACGGTGGACACCTACTCCTACAATGAGCAGTTCTTC.

This clone was seen more than once but under ten times. At the DNA level, this CDR3 is encoded by other sequences in the same sample as well. The V call is TRBV5-4, the J call TRBJ2-5; a possible D gene is TRBD1 (8 bases). The ends were cut back, 4 bases at V and 3 bases at J, with 13 bases in the middle. The CDR3 has 14 amino acids. Germline CDR1 SGHNT, CDR2 YYREEE (reference sequence). The CDR3 here is CASSSGTGEETQYF. In DNA, the CDR3 is TGTGCCAGCAGCAGCGGGACAGGAGAAGAGACCCAGTACTTC.